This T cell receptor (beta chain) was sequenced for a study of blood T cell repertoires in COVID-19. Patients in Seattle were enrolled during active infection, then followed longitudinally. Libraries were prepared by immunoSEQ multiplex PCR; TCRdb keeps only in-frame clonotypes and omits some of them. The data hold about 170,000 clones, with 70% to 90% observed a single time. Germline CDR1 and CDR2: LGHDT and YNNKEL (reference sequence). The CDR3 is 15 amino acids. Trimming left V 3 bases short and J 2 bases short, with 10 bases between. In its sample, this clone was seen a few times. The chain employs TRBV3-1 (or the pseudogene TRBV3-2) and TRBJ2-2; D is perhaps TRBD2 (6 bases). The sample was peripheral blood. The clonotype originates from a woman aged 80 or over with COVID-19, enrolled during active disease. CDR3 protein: CASSQEGLNTGELFF. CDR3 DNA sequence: TGTGCCAGCAGCCAGGAGGGGTTAAACACCGGGGAGCTGTTTTTT.